These 20 T cell receptor beta chains share one sample of origin, sequenced in a study of CD8 T cells in Susac syndrome. Reverse transcription of 0.5 to 1 ug RNA was performed with random hexamers. TCRdb analysed the immunoSEQ multiplex PCR reads with MiXCR anew, one entry per CDR3 protein. The data contain roughly 200,000 distinct CDR3 sequences, 85% to 95% of them seen just once; the ten biggest clones take up 0.082%. Specimen: CD4+ T cells from PBMCs. The receptors were sampled from a human donor with multiple sclerosis.

This chain joins TRBV20-1 and TRBJ2-3; 15 bases match TRBD2. The germline V gene encodes CDR1 DFQATT and CDR2 SNEGSKA (reference sequence). The CDR3 runs 18 residues. The trim removed 2 bases at V and 2 bases at J, leaving 8 bases unmatched. This CDR3 reads CSARSGLAGGEHTDTQYF. For the CDR3, the DNA is TGCAGTGCTAGATCGGGACTAGCGGGGGGCGAACACACAGATACGCAGTATTTT.

The gene calls are TRBV20-1 and TRBJ2-4, with TRBD1 identical over 9 bases. Germline CDR1 is DFQATT and CDR2 is SNEGSKA (reference sequence). The CDR3 runs to 12 residues. The CDR3 region is CGLIGDRDIQYF. The CDR3 bases are TGCGGATTGATAGGGGACAGGGACATTCAGTACTTC.

This chain uses TRBV3-1 with TRBJ1-1, with D hard to call. The CDR3 sequence is 14 residues long. Trimming pared 0 bases from V and 10 bases from J, leaving 15 bases between. Per the germline V gene, CDR1 is LGHDT and CDR2 is YNNKEL (reference sequence). The CDR3 region is CASSQDGRLPRAFF. CDR3 nucleotides: TGTGCCAGCAGCCAAGATGGTCGGCTTCCTAGAGCTTTCTTT.

The V and J genes are TRBV3-1 and TRBJ2-7, with D unclear. Looked up from germline, CDR1 is LGHDT and CDR2 is YNNKEL (reference sequence). V was pared by 2 bases and J by 2 bases, with 19 bases between. This CDR3 has 17 residues. CDR3 sequence (DNA): TGTGCCAGCAGCCAACAGACCCCCTCAATTGGCCCCTACGAGCAGTACTTC. Translation: CASSQQTPSIGPYEQYF.

This chain connects TRBV6-4 to TRBJ2-1; TRBD2 matches at 15 bases. The germline V gene encodes CDR1 MRHNA and CDR2 SNTAGT. After removal of 6 bases from V and 12 bases from J, the junction contained 9 bases not matched to a gene. The CDR3 runs 15 residues. The CDR3 spells CASSPGTSGGNGQFF. CDR3 nucleotide sequence: TGTGCCAGCAGCCCAGGGACTAGCGGGGGGAACGGGCAGTTCTTC.

This clonotype appeared once. The chain is built from TRBV5-4 and TRBJ2-3; D possibly corresponds to TRBD1 (6 bases). This CDR3 is built from 15 residues. Trimming took 4 bases from V and 2 from J, leaving 14 bases between them. Germline-derived CDR1 and CDR2 are SGHNT and YYREEE (reference sequence). This CDR3 is CASSPDRTSTDTQYF. For the CDR3, the DNA is TGTGCCAGCAGCCCCGACAGGACCTCCACAGATACGCAGTATTTT.

The V call is TRBV7-9, the J call TRBJ2-1; no clear D. Deletions cut 5 bases from V and 0 bases from J, with 17 bases between. The CDR3 loop spans 17 amino acids. CDR1 SEHNR and CDR2 FQNEAQ come from the germline V gene (reference sequence). The CDR3 coding sequence is TGTGCCAGCAGCCCAGGAAAGGGCCTCACCTCCTACAATGAGCAGTTCTTC. Its translation is CASSPGKGLTSYNEQFF.

CDR3 residues: CAWSAGTTNEKLFF. The DNA for the CDR3 is TGTGCCTGGAGTGCCGGGACAACTAATGAAAAACTGTTTTTT. This sequence joins TRBV30 and TRBJ1-4; unclear D gene. This CDR3 is 14 amino acids long. The V end lost 1 base, the J end lost 0 bases, and 6 bases lay between the germline ends. Germline V lookup: CDR1 GTSNPN, CDR2 SVGIG (reference sequence).

V is TRBV27 and J is TRBJ2-3; 7 positions agree with TRBD2. V lost 4 bases, J lost 5 bases, and 9 bases stayed unmatched. From germline, CDR1 is MNHEY and CDR2 SMNVEV (reference sequence). The CDR3 consists of 15 residues. The chain's CDR3 is CASSSGGSPGDTQYF. The DNA of the CDR3 is TGTGCCAGCAGTTCGGGGGGTTCCCCCGGAGATACGCAGTATTTT.

V usage is TRBV29-1 and J usage is TRBJ2-7; 10 bases line up with TRBD1. J lost 3 bases, V lost 7 bases, and 6 bases had no gene match. The CDR3 length is 13 residues. The germline CDR1 and CDR2 sequences are SQVTM and ANQGSEA. The CDR3 sequence is CSAEGDRGYEQYF. The CDR3 bases are TGCAGCGCAGAAGGGGACAGGGGCTACGAGCAGTACTTC.

This chain links TRBV3-1 with TRBJ1-2; the D gene is possibly TRBD1 (5 bases). This CDR3 contains 12 residues. Germline V lookup: CDR1 LGHDT, CDR2 YNNKEL (reference sequence). Trimming pared 3 bases from V and 11 bases from J, leaving 13 bases between. CDR3 DNA: TGTGCCAGCAGCCACTGGGACGGTAAATACACCTTC. Translation gives CASSHWDGKYTF.

This sequence joins TRBV29-1 and TRBJ2-5; no clear D gene. Trimming shortened V by 7 bases and J by 5 bases, and 23 bases separated the two germline ends. The CDR3 consists of 15 residues. Looked up from germline, CDR1 is SQVTM and CDR2 is ANQGSEA. For the CDR3, the DNA is TGCAGCGCCTTTCCATCCCTCGGCATCGGGGAGACCCAGTACTTC. This gives the protein CSAFPSLGIGETQYF.

V is TRBV2 and J is TRBJ1-3, with D unclear. Germline V gene lookup returns CDR1 SNHLY and CDR2 FYNNEI. V dropped 6 bases and J dropped 0 bases, with 9 bases sitting between them. CDR3 size: 14 residues. The CDR3 loop reads CASRSDGSGNTIYF. In nucleotides, the CDR3 is TGTGCCAGCAGATCGGACGGCTCTGGAAACACCATATATTTT. Full variable domain (missing parts from reference TRBV2 and TRBJ1-3): EPEVTQTPSHQVTQMGQEVILRCVPISNHLYFYWYRQILGQKVEFLVSFYNNEISEKSEIFDDQFSVERPDGSNFTLKIRSTKLEDSAMYFCASRSDGSGNTIYFGEGSWLTVV.

This clonotype was detected only a few times. This chain joins TRBV29-1 and TRBJ1-1; D unclear. CDR3 length: 10 amino acids. Trimming removed 4 bases from V and 2 bases from J, with 2 bases in between. Germline-derived CDR1 and CDR2 are SQVTM and ANQGSEA. The DNA of the CDR3 is TGCAGCGTTGGCAACACTGAAGCTTTCTTT. Amino acids: CSVGNTEAFF.

The chain joins TRBV20-1 to TRBJ1-6, with no clear D. Germline CDR1 is DFQATT and CDR2 is SNEGSKA (reference sequence). The CDR3 sequence is 15 residues long. V was shortened by 1 base and J by 7 bases, with 14 bases between the two germline ends. The CDR3 sequence is CSARVRAAPNSPLHF. In DNA, the CDR3 is TGCAGTGCTAGAGTGAGGGCAGCACCAAATTCACCCCTCCACTTT.

V and J are TRBV30 and TRBJ1-4; the D gene is possibly TRBD1 (6 bases). The CDR3 runs 15 residues. Looked up from germline, CDR1 is GTSNPN and CDR2 is SVGIG (reference sequence). Trimming cost V 2 bases and J 5 bases, with 15 bases left between them. The CDR3 DNA reads TGTGCCTGGAGTACGACAGACAGGTGGAATGAAAAACTGTTTTTT. Protein: CAWSTTDRWNEKLFF.

This rearrangement joins TRBV5-4 to TRBJ1-4; D gene ambiguous. Trimming pared 2 bases from V and 3 bases from J, leaving 11 bases between. The CDR3 totals 15 residues. Germline loops: CDR1 SGHNT, CDR2 YYREEE (reference sequence). CDR3 in DNA: TGTGCCAGCAGCTTCAAGGACTGGGCTAATGAAAAACTGTTTTTT. Amino acid sequence: CASSFKDWANEKLFF.

This chain connects TRBV15 to TRBJ1-1; the D gene is possibly TRBD1 (5 bases). CDR3 length: 15 amino acids. The germline V gene has CDR1 LNHNV and CDR2 YYDKDF (reference sequence). V lost 1 base and J lost 7, with 16 bases in between. The CDR3 protein is CATSRGAGWSFEAFF. The CDR3, as DNA: TGTGCCACCAGCAGAGGAGCAGGGTGGAGCTTTGAAGCTTTCTTT. Using reference TRBV15 and TRBJ1-1 for the parts outside the CDR3, the full variable domain is DAMVIQNPRYQVTQFGKPVTLSCSQTLNHNVMYWYQQKSSQAPKLLFHYYDKDFNNEADTPDNFQSRRPNTSFCFLDIRSPGLGDTAMYLCATSRGAGWSFEAFFGQGTRLTVV.

The gene calls are TRBV5-1 and TRBJ1-4; maybe TRBD1 (5 bases). Germline lookup yields CDR1 SGHRS and CDR2 YFSETQ. The CDR3 is 13 residues long. The ends were cut back, 5 bases at V and 8 bases at J, with 13 bases in the middle. CDR3 protein: CASSLTGDEKLFF. CDR3 nucleotides: TGCGCCAGCAGTTTAACCGGGGACGAAAAACTGTTTTTT.

The gene calls are TRBV20-1 and TRBJ1-5; D not resolved. Germline CDR1 is DFQATT and CDR2 is SNEGSKA (reference sequence). The ends were cut back, 0 bases at V and 7 bases at J, with 7 bases in the middle. The CDR3 loop spans 12 amino acids. Written as DNA, the CDR3 is TGCAGTGCTAGAGATTTGAGACAGCCCCAGCATTTT. Its translation is CSARDLRQPQHF.